The 2 T cell receptor beta chains below all came from one sample that was sequenced in a study of blood T cell repertoires in COVID-19. Generated by immunoSEQ multiplex PCR, the TCRdb table keeps only in-frame clones and is missing some. The data hold some 200,000 clones, with roughly 90% observed a single time. Sequencing was done on a sample of PBMCs or T cells enriched from blood (not recorded which). The receptors here all came from a woman in her thirties who had recovered from COVID-19.

This clone was counted between two and nine times. The rearrangement joins TRBV10-3 to TRBJ2-7; D is undetermined. The CDR3 extends over 15 amino acids. Per germline, CDR1 ENHRY and CDR2 SYGVKD. Trimming removed 0 bases at V and 2 bases at J, with 11 bases between. This chain's CDR3 is CAISESKTFTYEQYF. The DNA for the CDR3 is TGTGCCATCAGTGAGTCCAAGACATTCACCTACGAGCAGTACTTC.

The V and J genes are TRBV3-1 (or the pseudogene TRBV3-2) and TRBJ2-2; 14 nucleotides line up with TRBD2. The CDR3 contains 17 residues. In germline, CDR1 is LGHDT, CDR2 YNNKEL (reference sequence). Losses at the gene ends were 6 bases for V and 1 base for J; bases not matched to a gene: 4. CDR3 sequence (DNA): TGTGCCAGCAGTCGGACTAGCGGGGGGCAGAACACCGGGGAGCTGTTTTTT. Amino acids: CASSRTSGGQNTGELFF.